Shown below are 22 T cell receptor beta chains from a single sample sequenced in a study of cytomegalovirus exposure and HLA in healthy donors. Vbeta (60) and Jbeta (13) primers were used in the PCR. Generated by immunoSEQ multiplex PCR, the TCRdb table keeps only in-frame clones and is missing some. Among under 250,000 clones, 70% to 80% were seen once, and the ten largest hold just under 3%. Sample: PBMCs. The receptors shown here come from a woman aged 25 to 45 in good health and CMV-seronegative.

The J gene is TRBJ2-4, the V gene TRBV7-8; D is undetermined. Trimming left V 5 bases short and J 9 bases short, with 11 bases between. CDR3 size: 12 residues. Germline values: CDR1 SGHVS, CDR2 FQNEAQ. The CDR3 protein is CASSPPLSIQYF. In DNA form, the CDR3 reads TGTGCCAGCAGCCCCCCTCTGAGCATTCAGTACTTC.

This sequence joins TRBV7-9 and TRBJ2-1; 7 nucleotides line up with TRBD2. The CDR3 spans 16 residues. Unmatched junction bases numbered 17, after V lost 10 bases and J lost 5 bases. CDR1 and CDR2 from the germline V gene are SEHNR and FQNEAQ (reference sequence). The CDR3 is CATQGGEGSPHNEQFF. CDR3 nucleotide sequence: TGTGCCACCCAGGGAGGGGAGGGATCACCACACAATGAGCAGTTCTTC. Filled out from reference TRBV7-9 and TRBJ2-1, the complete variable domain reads DTGVSQNPRHKITKRGQNVTFRCDPISEHNRLYWYRQTLGQGPEFLTYFQNEAQLEKSRLLSDRFSAERPKGSFSTLEIQRTEQGDSAMYLCATQGGEGSPHNEQFFGPGTRLTVL.

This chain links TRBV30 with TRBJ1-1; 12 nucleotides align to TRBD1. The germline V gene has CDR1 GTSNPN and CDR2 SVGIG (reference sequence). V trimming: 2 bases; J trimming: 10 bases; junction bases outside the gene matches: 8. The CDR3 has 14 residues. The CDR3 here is CAWSTGTGGERAFF. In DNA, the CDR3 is TGTGCCTGGAGTACAGGGACAGGGGGCGAACGAGCTTTCTTT.

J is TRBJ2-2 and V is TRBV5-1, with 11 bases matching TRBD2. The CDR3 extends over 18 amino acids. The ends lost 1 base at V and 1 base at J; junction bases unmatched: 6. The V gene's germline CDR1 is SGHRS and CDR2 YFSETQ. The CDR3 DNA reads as TGCGCCAGCAGCTTGTTCCGGACTAGCGGGTTGAACACCGGGGAGCTGTTTTTT. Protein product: CASSLFRTSGLNTGELFF.

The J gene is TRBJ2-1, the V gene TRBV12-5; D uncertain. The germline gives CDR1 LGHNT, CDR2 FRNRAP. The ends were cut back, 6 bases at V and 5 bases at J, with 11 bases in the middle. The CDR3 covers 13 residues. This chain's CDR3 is CASGPPANNEQFF. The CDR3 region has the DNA TGTGCTAGTGGCCCCCCCGCGAACAATGAGCAGTTCTTC. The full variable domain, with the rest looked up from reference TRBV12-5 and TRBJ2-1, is DARVTQTPRHKVTEMGQEVTMRCQPILGHNTVFWYRQTMMQGLELLAYFRNRAPLDDSGMPKDRFSAEMPDATLATLKIQPSEPRDSAVYFCASGPPANNEQFFGPGTRLTVL.

The CDR3 sequence is CAISGTTSGGPEQFF. CDR3 nucleotide sequence: TGTGCCATCAGTGGGACCACTAGCGGGGGGCCCGAGCAGTTCTTC. The rearrangement uses TRBV10-3 and TRBJ2-1; TRBD2 matches 12 bases. The junction had 8 bases not matched to a gene; V was cut back by 4 bases and J by 10 bases. In germline, CDR1 is ENHRY, CDR2 SYGVKD. The CDR3 has 15 residues.

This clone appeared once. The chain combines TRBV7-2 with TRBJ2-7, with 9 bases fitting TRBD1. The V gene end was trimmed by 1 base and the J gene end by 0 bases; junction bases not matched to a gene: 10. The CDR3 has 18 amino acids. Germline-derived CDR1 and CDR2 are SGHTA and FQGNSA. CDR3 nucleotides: TGTGCCAGCAGCTTAGGAACCGGGACAGGGATTTTCTCCTACGAGCAGTACTTC. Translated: CASSLGTGTGIFSYEQYF.

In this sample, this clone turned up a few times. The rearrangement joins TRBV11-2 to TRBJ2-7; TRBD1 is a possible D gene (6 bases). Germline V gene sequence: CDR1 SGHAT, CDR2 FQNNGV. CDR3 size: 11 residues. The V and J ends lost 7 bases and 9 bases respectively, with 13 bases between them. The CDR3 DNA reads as TGTGCCAGCACCACACAGGGTGTGCAGTACTTC. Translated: CASTTQGVQYF.

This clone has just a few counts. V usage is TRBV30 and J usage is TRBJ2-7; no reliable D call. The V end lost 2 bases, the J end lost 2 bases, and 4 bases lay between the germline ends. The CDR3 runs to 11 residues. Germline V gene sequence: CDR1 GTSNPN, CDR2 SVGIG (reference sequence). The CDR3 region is CAWSTAYEQYF. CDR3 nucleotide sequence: TGTGCCTGGAGTACGGCCTACGAGCAGTACTTC.

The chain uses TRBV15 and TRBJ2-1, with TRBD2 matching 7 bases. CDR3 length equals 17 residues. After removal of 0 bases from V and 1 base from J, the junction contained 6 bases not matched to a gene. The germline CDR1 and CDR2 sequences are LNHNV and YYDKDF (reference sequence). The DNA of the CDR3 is TGTGCCACCAGCAGAGATCTGGAGCGGGAATCCTACAATGAGCAGTTCTTC. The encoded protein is CATSRDLERESYNEQFF.

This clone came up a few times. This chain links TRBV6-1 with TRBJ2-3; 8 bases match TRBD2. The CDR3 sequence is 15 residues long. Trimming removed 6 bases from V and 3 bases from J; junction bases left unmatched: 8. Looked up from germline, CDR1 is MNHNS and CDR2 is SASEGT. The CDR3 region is CASSPWGGGTDTQYF. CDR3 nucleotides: TGTGCCAGCAGCCCCTGGGGCGGGGGGACAGATACGCAGTATTTT.

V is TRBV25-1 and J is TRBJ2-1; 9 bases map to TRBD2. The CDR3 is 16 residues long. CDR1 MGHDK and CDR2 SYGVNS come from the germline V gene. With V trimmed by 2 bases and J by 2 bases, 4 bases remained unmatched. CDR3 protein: CASSEAAGGPYNEQFF. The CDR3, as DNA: TGTGCCAGCAGTGAAGCAGCGGGGGGACCCTACAATGAGCAGTTCTTC.

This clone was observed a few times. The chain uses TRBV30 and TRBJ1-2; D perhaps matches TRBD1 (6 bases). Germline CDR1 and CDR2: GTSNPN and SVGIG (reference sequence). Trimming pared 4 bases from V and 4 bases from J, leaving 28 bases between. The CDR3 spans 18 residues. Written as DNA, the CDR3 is TGTGCCTGGATCCCTAGACTTAGTCCAAAGGACAGACCCTATGGCTACACCTTC. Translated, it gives CAWIPRLSPKDRPYGYTF.

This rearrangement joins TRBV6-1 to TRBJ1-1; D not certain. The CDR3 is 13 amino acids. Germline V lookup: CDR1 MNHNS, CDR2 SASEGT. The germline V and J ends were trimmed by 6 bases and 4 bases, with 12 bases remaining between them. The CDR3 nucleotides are TGTGCCAGCAGCTTGATCCGGGTCACTGAAGCTTTCTTT. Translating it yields CASSLIRVTEAFF.

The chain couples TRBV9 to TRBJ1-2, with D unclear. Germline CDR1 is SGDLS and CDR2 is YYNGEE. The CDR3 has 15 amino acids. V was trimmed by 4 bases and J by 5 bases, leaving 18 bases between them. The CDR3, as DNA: TGTGCCAGCAGCCCGGGCGTCGAGGGTTATTATGGCTACACCTTC. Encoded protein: CASSPGVEGYYGYTF.

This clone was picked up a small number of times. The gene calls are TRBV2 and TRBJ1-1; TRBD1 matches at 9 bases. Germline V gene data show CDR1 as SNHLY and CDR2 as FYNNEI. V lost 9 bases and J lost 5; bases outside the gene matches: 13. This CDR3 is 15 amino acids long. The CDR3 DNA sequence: TGTGCCAGAATACAGGGGGCGCACGTTGGAACTGAAGCTTTCTTT. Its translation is CARIQGAHVGTEAFF.

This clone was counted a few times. CDR3 sequence (DNA): TGTGCCAGCAGTTACATTCAGGGGGCTAGTGGCTACACCTTC. This translates into CASSYIQGASGYTF. V and J are TRBV2 and TRBJ1-2; 8 bases fit TRBD1. This CDR3 comprises 14 residues. Germline trimming cut 5 bases from V and 7 bases from J; bases unmatched to any gene: 9. From germline, CDR1 is SNHLY and CDR2 FYNNEI.

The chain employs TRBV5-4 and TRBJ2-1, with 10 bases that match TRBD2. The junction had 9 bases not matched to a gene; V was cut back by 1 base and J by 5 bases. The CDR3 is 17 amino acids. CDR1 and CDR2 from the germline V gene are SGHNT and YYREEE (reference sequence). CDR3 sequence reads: CASSLTILAGPNNEQFF. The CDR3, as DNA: TGTGCCAGCAGCTTGACGATACTAGCGGGGCCAAACAATGAGCAGTTCTTC.

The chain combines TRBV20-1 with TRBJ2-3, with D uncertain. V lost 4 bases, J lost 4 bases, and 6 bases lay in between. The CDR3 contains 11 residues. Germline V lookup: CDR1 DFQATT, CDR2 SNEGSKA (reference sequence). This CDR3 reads CSANRPDTQYF. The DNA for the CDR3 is TGCAGTGCTAACAGACCAGATACGCAGTATTTT.

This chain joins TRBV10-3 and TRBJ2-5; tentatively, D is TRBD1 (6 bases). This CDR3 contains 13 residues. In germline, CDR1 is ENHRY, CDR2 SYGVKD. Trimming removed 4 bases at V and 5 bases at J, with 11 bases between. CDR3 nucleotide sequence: TGTGCCATCAGTGCTCGCCAGGGGGAGACCCAGTACTTC. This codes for CAISARQGETQYF.

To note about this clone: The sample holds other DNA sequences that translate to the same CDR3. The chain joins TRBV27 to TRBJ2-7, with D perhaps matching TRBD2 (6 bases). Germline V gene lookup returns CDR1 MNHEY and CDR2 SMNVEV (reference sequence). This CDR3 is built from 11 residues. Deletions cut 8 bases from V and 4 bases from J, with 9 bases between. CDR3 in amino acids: CASSGGYEQYF. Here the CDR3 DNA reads TGTGCCAGCTCCGGGGGTTACGAGCAGTACTTC.

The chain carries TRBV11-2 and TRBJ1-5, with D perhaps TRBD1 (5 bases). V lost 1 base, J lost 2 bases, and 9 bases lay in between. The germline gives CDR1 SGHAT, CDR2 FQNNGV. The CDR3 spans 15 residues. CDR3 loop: CASSLGVGGNQPQHF. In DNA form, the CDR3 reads TGTGCCAGCAGCTTAGGGGTAGGGGGCAATCAGCCCCAGCATTTT.